This T cell receptor beta chain was recovered during a study of blood T cell repertoires in COVID-19. Across the whole study: In each case, the material was cDNA or gDNA derived from T cells, B-cell-depleted T cells, or PBMCs.

Living in about two dozen US areas, the participants were between 18 and 89 years of age. Assignments of participants to cohorts depended upon their own reported clinical history. As handled by the study authors: Using reference gene primer amplification, nucleated cell counts were estimated. Sequencing was performed with immunoSEQ multiplex PCR; in TCRdb, only in-frame clones are kept and a portion is missing. The DNA gave D and trimming, while V, J and clone size come from that table. The repertoire includes hundreds of thousands of clones, 88% of them detected once, and around 0.92% sits in the top ten. The sequenced sample was PBMCs or T cells enriched from blood (not recorded which). This sequence was found in a woman in her 30s who had recovered from COVID-19.

DNA of the CDR3: TGTGCCAGCCGGGACAGGGGACAGAGTGAATACGAGCAGTACTTC. It encodes CASRDRGQSEYEQYF. The J gene is TRBJ2-7, the V gene TRBV11-3; 10 bases agree with TRBD1. CDR3 length: 15 amino acids. V lost 8 bases and J lost 4; bases outside the gene matches: 11. Germline assignment: CDR1 SGHNT and CDR2 YENEEA.